Each of the 18 T cell receptor beta chains below was sequenced from the same sample in a study of blood T cell repertoires in COVID-19. Generated by immunoSEQ multiplex PCR, the TCRdb table keeps only in-frame clones and is missing some. The sample lists some 190,000 clones; approximately 83% were seen once. Sequenced input: peripheral blood. The receptor source for this set is a human donor with active or convalescent COVID-19. The donor label of this sample is uncertain.

J is TRBJ2-1 and V is TRBV7-3; D gene unclear. This CDR3 is built from 11 residues. The germline V gene has CDR1 SGHTA and CDR2 FQGTGA. The germline V and J ends were trimmed by 4 bases and 13 bases, with 11 bases remaining between them. For the CDR3, the DNA is TGTGCCAGCAGCTCCGGGTCCGGTCAGTTCTTC. It is translated as CASSSGSGQFF.

This clone was observed a few times. The V gene is TRBV30, the J gene TRBJ1-1, with D perhaps matching TRBD1 (5 bases). Germline V lookup: CDR1 GTSNPN, CDR2 SVGIG (reference sequence). The CDR3 totals 13 residues. Trimming shortened V by 0 bases and J by 2 bases, and 7 bases separated the two germline ends. The CDR3 sequence: CAWSVGVNTEAFF. DNA for the CDR3: TGTGCCTGGAGTGTAGGGGTTAACACTGAAGCTTTCTTT.

The rearrangement uses TRBV5-1 and TRBJ1-4, with 9 bases matching TRBD1. This CDR3 is 16 amino acids long. V shed 5 bases and J 8 bases; nucleotides not matched to a gene: 13. Germline loops: CDR1 SGHRS, CDR2 YFSETQ. The CDR3 DNA reads as TGCGCCAGCAGGGGTTTCTCGGGACAGGGTGGAGAAAAACTGTTTTTT. Its translation is CASRGFSGQGGEKLFF.

This clone has only a few counts. The chain employs TRBV2 and TRBJ1-5, with D possibly TRBD1 on 6 matching bases. CDR3 length: 14 residues. The germline gives CDR1 SNHLY, CDR2 FYNNEI. V was shortened by 3 bases and J by 7 bases, with 13 bases between the two germline ends. The DNA of the CDR3 is TGTGCCAGCAGTGAGACAGGCGGGTGGCAGCCCCAGCATTTT. This codes for CASSETGGWQPQHF.

The J gene is TRBJ2-1, the V gene TRBV19; 9 nucleotides align to TRBD2. The CDR3 has 17 amino acids. Germline trimming cut 1 base from V and 0 bases from J; bases unmatched to any gene: 4. Germline V gene data show CDR1 as LNHDA and CDR2 as SQIVND (reference sequence). The CDR3 reads CASSIASGTFSYNEQFF. CDR3 nucleotide sequence: TGTGCCAGTAGTATAGCTAGCGGGACTTTCTCCTACAATGAGCAGTTCTTC.

This chain links TRBV5-6 with TRBJ1-2; 9 bases match TRBD1. CDR1 and CDR2 from the germline V gene are SGHDT and YYEEEE. V gave up 4 bases and J gave up 8 bases; unmatched junction bases: 15. The CDR3 has 16 amino acids. The CDR3 reads CASSAKTQGARSGYTF. CDR3 in DNA: TGTGCCAGCAGCGCCAAAACACAGGGGGCAAGAAGCGGCTACACCTTC.

The chain uses TRBV7-2 and TRBJ1-5, with 9 bases lining up with TRBD1. The CDR3 contains 15 residues. Germline assignment: CDR1 SGHTA and CDR2 FQGNSA. Trimming removed 5 bases from V and 6 bases from J; junction bases left unmatched: 8. The CDR3 here is CASSRLTGGLQPQHF. CDR3 DNA sequence: TGTGCCAGCAGCCGCCTCACAGGGGGCCTTCAGCCCCAGCATTTT.

This clone was counted only a few times. This sequence joins TRBV28 and TRBJ2-1; 16 nucleotides align to TRBD2. The CDR3 totals 20 residues. The germline V gene encodes CDR1 MDHEN and CDR2 SYDVKM. After removal of 7 bases from V and 2 bases from J, the junction contained 14 bases not matched to a gene. For the CDR3, the DNA is TGTGCCAGCACACAACTAGGGGGGACTAGCGGGAGGGCGACCTACAATGAGCAGTTCTTC. The encoded protein is CASTQLGGTSGRATYNEQFF.

The CDR3 nucleotides are TGTGCCAGCAGAACCGGGACAGGGGACTATGGCTACACCTTC. It specifies CASRTGTGDYGYTF. The chain links TRBV25-1 to TRBJ1-2; TRBD1 aligns across 10 bases. The CDR3 loop spans 14 amino acids. Germline loops: CDR1 MGHDK, CDR2 SYGVNS. J lost 3 bases, V lost 6 bases, and 4 bases had no gene match.

The chain joins TRBV28 to TRBJ2-6, with 8 nucleotides matching TRBD1. The germline gives CDR1 MDHEN, CDR2 SYDVKM. With 7 bases clipped from V and 3 bases from J, the junction kept 8 bases outside the gene matches. This CDR3 contains 16 residues. The CDR3 spells CASTDQGAGGANVLTF. Written as DNA, the CDR3 is TGTGCCAGCACCGACCAGGGGGCTGGTGGGGCCAACGTCCTGACTTTC.

This clone appeared a few times. The chain carries TRBV4-1 and TRBJ1-1; the D is unclear. The CDR3 is 13 residues long. V lost 4 bases and J 8 bases, leaving 14 bases between the germline ends. Germline CDR1 MGHRA, CDR2 YSYEKL. CDR3 coding DNA: TGCGCCAGCAGCCCCGAAGGGTGGAGGGAAGCTTTCTTT. Its protein is CASSPEGWREAFF.

The chain couples TRBV4-1 to TRBJ1-5, with TRBD1 as a possible D gene (6 bases). This CDR3 comprises 15 residues. V lost 0 bases to trimming and J lost 4 bases, with 10 bases between them. Germline V gene lookup returns CDR1 MGHRA and CDR2 YSYEKL. The CDR3 DNA follows: TGCGCCAGCAGCCAAGATCGTACAGGGAATCAGCCCCAGCATTTT. Protein product: CASSQDRTGNQPQHF.

The V and J genes are TRBV7-9 and TRBJ2-5, with 9 nucleotides matching TRBD1. Trimming took 5 bases from V and 9 from J; bases not matched to a gene: 10. CDR3 length equals 14 residues. Germline CDR1 is SEHNR and CDR2 is FQNEAQ (reference sequence). The CDR3 nucleotides read TGTGCCAGCAGCCGGACAGGGGCTGGTTCGGCCCAGTACTTC. This sequence encodes CASSRTGAGSAQYF.

This clone appeared once. The chain has TRBV4-2 and TRBJ2-2, with TRBD2 as a possible D gene (7 bases). This CDR3 is built from 16 residues. The V end was cut by 6 bases, the J end by 6 bases, with 20 bases between. Germline CDR1 LGHNA, CDR2 YNFKEQ. The CDR3 coding sequence is TGTGCCAGCAGGGACAATTCTCAGGGGAGGGCCGGGGAGCTGTTTTTT. It yields the protein CASRDNSQGRAGELFF.

This clone was seen only once. The chain has TRBV24-1 and TRBJ2-3; D remains ambiguous. The CDR3 spans 13 residues. Trimming left V 6 bases short and J 4 bases short, with 10 bases between. In germline, CDR1 is KGHDR, CDR2 SFDVKD. DNA of the CDR3: TGTGCCACCAGTTTTTCAGGCGCAGATACGCAGTATTTT. This encodes CATSFSGADTQYF.

This chain connects TRBV5-1 to TRBJ2-7; TRBD2 matches at 12 bases. Germline lookup yields CDR1 SGHRS and CDR2 YFSETQ. The CDR3 is 21 residues long. V shed 2 bases, J shed 3 bases, and the junction held 21 bases outside the gene matches. The CDR3, as DNA: TGCGCCAGCAGCTTTAACCCGCCGGGACTAGCGGGCGGAGGGCCCTACTACGAGCAGTACTTC. Protein: CASSFNPPGLAGGGPYYEQYF.

In this sample, this clone turned up a few times. The chain combines TRBV7-2 with TRBJ2-7, with TRBD1 matching 9 bases. The V segment lost 6 bases and the J segment 0 bases; nucleotides outside the gene matches: 6. The CDR3 loop spans 15 amino acids. Germline V gene data show CDR1 as SGHTA and CDR2 as FQGNSA. The CDR3 bases are TGTGCCAGCAGTACGGGACAGGGCTCCTCCTACGAGCAGTACTTC. Amino acids: CASSTGQGSSYEQYF.

This chain joins TRBV7-3 and TRBJ2-2; 10 bases are shared with TRBD2. V gave up 7 bases and J gave up 4 bases; unmatched junction bases: 27. Germline V lookup: CDR1 SGHTA, CDR2 FQGTGA. This CDR3 contains 22 residues. Here the CDR3 reads CASTRPSGSGGCRGGFTGELFF. The CDR3 nucleotides are TGTGCCAGCACCAGGCCTAGCGGGAGCGGCGGTTGTCGTGGCGGTTTCACCGGGGAGCTGTTTTTT. The full variable domain, completed using reference TRBV7-3 and TRBJ2-2, is GAGVSQTPSNKVTEKGKYVELRCDPISGHTALYWYRQSLGQGPEFLIYFQGTGAADDSGLPNDRFFAVRPEGSVSTLKIQRTERGDSAVYLCASTRPSGSGGCRGGFTGELFFGEGSRLTVL.